The 9 T cell receptor beta chains presented below share a single source sample, sequenced in a study of shared clonotypes between healthy human individuals. The repertoire was sequenced with immunoSEQ multiplex PCR; TCRdb's copy has only in-frame clones and lacks some. The sample has approximately 82,000 clones, 50% to 70% seen once; the top ten hold roughly 49%. Material for sequencing was memory CD8+ T cells sorted from blood. The sample's subset: CD45RO+ cells pooled with CCR7-negative TemRA cells. The receptors here all came from a man between 25 and 39 years old in good health.

This clone appeared a few times. The chain recombines TRBV4-2 with TRBJ2-7; D might be TRBD1 (6 bases). Trimming pared 0 bases from V and 3 bases from J, leaving 6 bases between. Looked up from germline, CDR1 is LGHNA and CDR2 is YNFKEQ. The CDR3 is 13 amino acids. The CDR3 coding sequence is TGTGCCAGCAGCCAAGAACAGGGCTACGAGCAGTACTTC. Translation gives CASSQEQGYEQYF.

This chain links TRBV2 with TRBJ1-5; D is perhaps TRBD1 (5 bases). Looked up from germline, CDR1 is SNHLY and CDR2 is FYNNEI. This CDR3 contains 13 residues. The V gene lost 1 base and the J gene lost 7 bases, with 8 bases spanning the gap. In DNA form, the CDR3 reads TGTGCCAGCAGTGAAGTCAGGGAACAGCCCCAGCATTTT. Translated: CASSEVREQPQHF.

This clone was observed a few times. The J gene is TRBJ2-7, the V gene TRBV28; perhaps TRBD1 as D (6 bases). Trimming removed 5 bases from V and 2 bases from J, with 16 bases in between. In germline, CDR1 is MDHEN, CDR2 SYDVKM. CDR3 length: 15 amino acids. Here the CDR3 DNA reads TGTGCCAGCAGTCTCCCCCCGGACAGACCCTACGAGCAGTACTTC. Amino acids: CASSLPPDRPYEQYF.

As concerns this clone: One end of the junction is discordant with germline, which a read error may explain. The chain combines TRBV11-2 with TRBJ2-3; D is perhaps TRBD1 (6 bases). The CDR3 contains 11 residues. Germline V gene sequence: CDR1 SGHAT, CDR2 FQNNGV. The CDR3 sequence: CASSSSSGTYF. The CDR3 nucleotides read TGTGCCAGCAGCTCCTCCTCCGGGACATACTTT.

The chain employs TRBV27 and TRBJ2-7; 9 bases are shared with TRBD1. V shed 6 bases, J shed 2 bases, and the junction held 8 bases outside the gene matches. The germline gives CDR1 MNHEY, CDR2 SMNVEV (reference sequence). The CDR3 extends over 15 amino acids. The CDR3 here is CASSSSDRGTYEQYF. In DNA, the CDR3 is TGTGCCAGCAGCTCCTCGGACAGGGGTACCTACGAGCAGTACTTC.

The gene calls are TRBV28 and TRBJ1-1; D is undetermined. Between the trimmed V and J ends, which lost 3 bases and 5 bases, there was a span of 13 bases. The CDR3 loop spans 14 amino acids. Germline CDR1 and CDR2: MDHEN and SYDVKM. The CDR3 coding sequence is TGTGCCAGCAGTTTTTGGGTCGCGGGTACTGAAGCTTTCTTT. Translating gives CASSFWVAGTEAFF.

Regarding this clone: Other DNA sequences within the sample encode an identical CDR3. This chain joins TRBV28 and TRBJ1-2; D is uncertain. This CDR3 has 11 residues. The V and J ends lost 8 bases and 2 bases respectively, with 6 bases between them. The germline CDR1 and CDR2 sequences are MDHEN and SYDVKM. The CDR3 spells CASSQNYGYTF. CDR3 coding DNA: TGTGCCAGCTCACAGAACTATGGCTACACCTTC.

This clone has only a few counts. This chain uses TRBV6-4 with TRBJ2-3; D is perhaps TRBD1 or TRBD2 (5 bases each). V lost 4 bases and J lost 0, with 8 bases in between. The CDR3 loop spans 14 amino acids. CDR1 is MRHNA and CDR2 is SNTAGT in the germline V gene. The CDR3 loop is CASSARDSTDTQYF. CDR3 DNA sequence: TGTGCCAGCAGTGCCCGGGACAGCACAGATACGCAGTATTTT.

V is TRBV7-9 and J is TRBJ2-7; D gene uncertain. Per germline, CDR1 SEHNR and CDR2 FQNEAQ (reference sequence). The CDR3 length is 15 residues. Trimming left V 4 bases short and J 2 bases short, with 15 bases between. The DNA of the CDR3 is TGTGCCAGCAGCTGGGCGGTCTACTTCCCCTACGAGCAGTACTTC. Its translation: CASSWAVYFPYEQYF.